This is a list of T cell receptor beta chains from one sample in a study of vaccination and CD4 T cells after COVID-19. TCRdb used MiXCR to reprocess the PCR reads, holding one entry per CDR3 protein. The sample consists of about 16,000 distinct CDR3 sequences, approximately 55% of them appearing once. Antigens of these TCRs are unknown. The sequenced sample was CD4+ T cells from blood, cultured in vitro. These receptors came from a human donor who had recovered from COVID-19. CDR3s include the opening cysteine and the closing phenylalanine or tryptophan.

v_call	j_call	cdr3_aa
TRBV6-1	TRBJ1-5	CASSQTNQPQHF
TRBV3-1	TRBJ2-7	CASSLLGQAYEQYF
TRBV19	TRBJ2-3	CASRASTDTQYF
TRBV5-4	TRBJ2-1	CASSQTSGNYNEQFF
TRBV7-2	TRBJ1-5	CASSLARSNQPQHF
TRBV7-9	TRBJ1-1	CASSSQGPDTEAFF
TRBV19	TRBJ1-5	CASSIQTGIQHF
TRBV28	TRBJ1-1	CASRPEWDTEAFF
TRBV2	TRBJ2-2	CASSTTGASTGELFF
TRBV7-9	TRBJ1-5	CASSFDGGPQHF
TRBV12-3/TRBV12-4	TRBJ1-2	CASSLAHWGSGGYTF
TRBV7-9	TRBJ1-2	CASSLARGQGYGYTF
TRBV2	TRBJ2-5	CASSERGQETQYF
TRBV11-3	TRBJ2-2	CASSQGQVNTGELFF
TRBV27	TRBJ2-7	CASSWASGASYEQYF
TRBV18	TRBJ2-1	CASSPETGSNEQFF